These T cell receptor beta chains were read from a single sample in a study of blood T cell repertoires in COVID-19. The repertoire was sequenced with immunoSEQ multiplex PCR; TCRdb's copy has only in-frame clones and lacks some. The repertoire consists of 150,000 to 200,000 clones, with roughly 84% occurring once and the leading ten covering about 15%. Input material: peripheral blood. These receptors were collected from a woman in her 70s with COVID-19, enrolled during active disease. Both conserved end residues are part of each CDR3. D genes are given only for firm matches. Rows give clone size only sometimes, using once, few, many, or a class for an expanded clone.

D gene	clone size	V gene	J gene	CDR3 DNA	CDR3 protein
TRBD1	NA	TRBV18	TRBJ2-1	TGTGCCAGCTCATCGACAGGGGCGGGCGGCTACAATGAGCAGTTCTTC	CASSSTGAGGYNEQFF
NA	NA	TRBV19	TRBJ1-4	TGTGCCAGTAGTATAGACACACCGAATGAAAAACTGTTTTTT	CASSIDTPNEKLFF
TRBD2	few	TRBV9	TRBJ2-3	TGTGCCAGCAGCGTAGCGGCTAGCGGGGGGTACACAGATACGCAGTATTTT	CASSVAASGGYTDTQYF
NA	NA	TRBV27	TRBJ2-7	TGTGCCAGCGCTGAGGGATTATTGTACGAGCAGTACTTC	CASAEGLLYEQYF
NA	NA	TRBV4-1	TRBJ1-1	TGCGCCAGCAGCCAAGCAGAGGGCAGGAGCCCTGAAGCTTTCTTT	CASSQAEGRSPEAFF
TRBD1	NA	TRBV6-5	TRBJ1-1	TGTGCCAGCAGCGGTTCCCGGGACAGGGCAGCTTTCTTT	CASSGSRDRAAFF
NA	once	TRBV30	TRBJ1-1	TGTGCCTGGAGTGAGCGCGGCCTGGGGCTGATGAACACTGAAGCTTTCTTT	CAWSERGLGLMNTEAFF
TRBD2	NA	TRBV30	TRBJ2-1	TGTGCCTGGAGTGTACTAGCGGGTTACAATGAGCAGTTCTTC	CAWSVLAGYNEQFF
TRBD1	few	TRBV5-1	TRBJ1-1	TGCGCCAGCAGCCCGGGGACAGGTCGCGCTTTCTTT	CASSPGTGRAFF
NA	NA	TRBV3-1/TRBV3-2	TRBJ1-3	TGTGCCAGCAGCCATCCTGGGGGGACTGGAAACACCATATATTTT	CASSHPGGTGNTIYF
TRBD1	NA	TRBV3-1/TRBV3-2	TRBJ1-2	TGTGCCAGCAGCCATGACCTGACAGGGAATGGCTACACCTTC	CASSHDLTGNGYTF
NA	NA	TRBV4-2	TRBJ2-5	TGTGCCAGCAGCCCGACATTTCCAACCGAGACCCAGTACTTC	CASSPTFPTETQYF
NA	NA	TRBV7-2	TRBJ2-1	TGTGCCAGCAGCTTAGTCGGCGGGAACTCCTACAATGAGCAGTTCTTC	CASSLVGGNSYNEQFF
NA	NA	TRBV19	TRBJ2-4	TGTGCCAGTAGTATAGGAGGGGGGGACATTCAGTACTTC	CASSIGGGDIQYF
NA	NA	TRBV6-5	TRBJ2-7	TGTGCCAGCAGGGCAGGGGAAGTCTTC	CASRAGEVF
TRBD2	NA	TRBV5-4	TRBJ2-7	TGTGCCAGCAGCTCAGGGACTAGCGGGGGCTCCTACGAGCAGTACTTC	CASSSGTSGGSYEQYF
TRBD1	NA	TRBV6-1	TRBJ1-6	TGTGCCAGCAGTGAACCGGGACAGGGGAATTCACCCCTCCACTTT	CASSEPGQGNSPLHF
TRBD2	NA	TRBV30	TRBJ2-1	TGTGCCTGGAGCGGGGGGGTCCCCCTTAGTGAGCAGTTCTTC	CAWSGGVPLSEQFF
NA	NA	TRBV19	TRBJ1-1	TGTGCCAGTAGTATAGGCGGGAAGATGAACACTGAAGCTTTCTTT	CASSIGGKMNTEAFF
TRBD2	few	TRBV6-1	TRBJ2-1	TGTGCCAGCAGTGAATTTGGACTAGCGGGCGACAATGAGCAGTTCTTC	CASSEFGLAGDNEQFF
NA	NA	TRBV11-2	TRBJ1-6	TGTGCCAGCAGCTTAAATGAGGGGGCACCCCTCCACTTT	CASSLNEGAPLHF
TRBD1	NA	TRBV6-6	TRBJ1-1	TGTGCCAGCAGATCTTCGACAGGGGCGTTTGAAGCTTTCTTT	CASRSSTGAFEAFF
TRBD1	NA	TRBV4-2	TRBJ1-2	TGTGCCAGCAGCCCGAGGGGGGACAGGGGTGACTATGGCTACACCTTC	CASSPRGDRGDYGYTF
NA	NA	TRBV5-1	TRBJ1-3	TGCGCCAGCAGCTTGGCCGGGTCCCGAAGAAACACCATATATTTT	CASSLAGSRRNTIYF
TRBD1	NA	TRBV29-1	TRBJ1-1	TGCAGCGGTCGACAGGGGGCTTTGGGGGCTTTCTTT	CSGRQGALGAFF
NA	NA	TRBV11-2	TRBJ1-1	TGTGCCAGCAGCCCCCTAACAGGGATGAACACTGAAGCTTTCTTT	CASSPLTGMNTEAFF
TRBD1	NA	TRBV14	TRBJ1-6	TGTGCCAGCAGCCAAACAGGGGGAAATTCACCCCTCCACTTT	CASSQTGGNSPLHF
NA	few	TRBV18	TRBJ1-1	TGTGCCAGCTCACCAGAGGGAAGTACCCAAACAACTGAAGCTTTCTTT	CASSPEGSTQTTEAFF
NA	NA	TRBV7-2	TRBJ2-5	TGTGCCAGCAGCTTACAGGGGCGGGCAGAGACCCAGTACTTC	CASSLQGRAETQYF
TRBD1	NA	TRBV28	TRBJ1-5	TGTGCCAGCAGTTTAGGCGGGACAGTGAAGGCTCAGCCCCAGCATTTT	CASSLGGTVKAQPQHF
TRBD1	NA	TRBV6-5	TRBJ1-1	TGTGCCACTAGTCCGACAGGGGAGGGAACTGAAGCTTTCTTT	CATSPTGEGTEAFF
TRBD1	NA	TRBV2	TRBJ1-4	TGTGCCAGCAGTGCCCGTACAGGGGGCGGAAGGCTTCGTGAAAAACTGTTTTTT	CASSARTGGGRLREKLFF
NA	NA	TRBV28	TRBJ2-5	TGTGCCAGCAGTCTTCCGGACAGCGACCAAGAGACCCAGTACTTC	CASSLPDSDQETQYF
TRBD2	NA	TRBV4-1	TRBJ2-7	TGCGCCAGCAGCCAAGTAGCGGGAGAGCGAGAGCAGTACTTC	CASSQVAGEREQYF
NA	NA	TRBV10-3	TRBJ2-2	TGTGCCATCAGTAGACAGGAAAACACCGGGGAGCTGTTTTTT	CAISRQENTGELFF
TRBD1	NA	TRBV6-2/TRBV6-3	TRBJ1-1	TGTGCCAGCAGTCACGGGGACAGGTGGTACACTGAAGCTTTCTTT	CASSHGDRWYTEAFF
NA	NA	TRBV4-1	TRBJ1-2	TGCGCCAGCAGCCAAGAGGGGCAGGGGCCGAAAGGCTACACCTTC	CASSQEGQGPKGYTF
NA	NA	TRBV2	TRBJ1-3	TGTGCCACTCGTACCCGGGGAAATCTCTCTGGAAACACCATATATTTT	CATRTRGNLSGNTIYF